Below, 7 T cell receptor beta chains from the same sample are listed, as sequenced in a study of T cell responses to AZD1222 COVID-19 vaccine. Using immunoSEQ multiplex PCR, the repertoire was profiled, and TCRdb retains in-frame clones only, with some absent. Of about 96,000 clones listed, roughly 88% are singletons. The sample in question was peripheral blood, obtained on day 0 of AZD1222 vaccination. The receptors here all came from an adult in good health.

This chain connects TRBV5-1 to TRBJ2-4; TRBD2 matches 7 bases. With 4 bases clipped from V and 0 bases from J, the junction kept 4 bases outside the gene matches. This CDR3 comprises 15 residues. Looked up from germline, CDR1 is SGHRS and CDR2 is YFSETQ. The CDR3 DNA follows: TGCGCCAGCAGCCTAGCGGACCTAGCCAAAAACATTCAGTACTTC. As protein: CASSLADLAKNIQYF.

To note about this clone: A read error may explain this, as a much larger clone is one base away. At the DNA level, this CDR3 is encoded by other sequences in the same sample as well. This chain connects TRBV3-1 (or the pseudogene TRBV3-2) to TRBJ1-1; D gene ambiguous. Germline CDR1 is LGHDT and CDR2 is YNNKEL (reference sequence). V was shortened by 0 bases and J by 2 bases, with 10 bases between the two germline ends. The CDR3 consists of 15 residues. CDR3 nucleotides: TGTGCCAGCAGCCAAGATTGGCCCTTAAACACTGAAGCTTTCTTT. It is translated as CASSQDWPLNTEAFF.

DNA of the CDR3: TGTGCCTGGAGTCACAGCTATGGCTACACCTTC. Translating gives CAWSHSYGYTF. This sequence joins TRBV30 and TRBJ1-2; no clear D. The CDR3 contains 11 residues. CDR1 and CDR2 from the germline V gene are GTSNPN and SVGIG (reference sequence). With 2 bases removed from V and 4 bases from J, the gap between germline ends came to 5 bases.

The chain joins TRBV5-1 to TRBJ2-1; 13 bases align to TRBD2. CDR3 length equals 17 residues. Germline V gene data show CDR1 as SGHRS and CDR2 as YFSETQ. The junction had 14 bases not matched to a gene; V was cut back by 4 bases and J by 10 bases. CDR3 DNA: TGCGCCAGCAGCCCGCCCCCCTCACTAGCGGGAGGGGGGGAGCAGTTCTTC. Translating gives CASSPPPSLAGGGEQFF. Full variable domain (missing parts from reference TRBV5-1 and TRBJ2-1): KAGVTQTPRYLIKTRGQQVTLSCSPISGHRSVSWYQQTPGQGLQFLFEYFSETQRNKGNFPGRFSGRQFSNSRSEMNVSTLELGDSALYLCASSPPPSLAGGGEQFFGPGTRLTVL.

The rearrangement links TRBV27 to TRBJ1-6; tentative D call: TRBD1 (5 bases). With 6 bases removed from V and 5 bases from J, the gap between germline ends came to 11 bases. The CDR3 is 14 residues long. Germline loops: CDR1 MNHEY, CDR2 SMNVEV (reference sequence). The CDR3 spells CASRPGLDNSPLHF. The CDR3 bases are TGTGCCAGCAGACCGGGACTAGATAATTCACCCCTCCACTTT.

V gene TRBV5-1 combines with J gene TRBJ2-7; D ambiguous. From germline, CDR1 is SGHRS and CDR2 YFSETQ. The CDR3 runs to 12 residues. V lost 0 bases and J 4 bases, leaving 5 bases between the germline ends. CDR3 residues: CASSLGGYEQYF. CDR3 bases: TGCGCCAGCAGCTTGGGGGGTTACGAGCAGTACTTC.

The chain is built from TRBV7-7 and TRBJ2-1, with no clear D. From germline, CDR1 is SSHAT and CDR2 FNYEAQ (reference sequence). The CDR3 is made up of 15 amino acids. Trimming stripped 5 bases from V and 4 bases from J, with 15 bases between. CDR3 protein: CASSINAVSYNEQFF. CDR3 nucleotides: TGTGCCAGCAGCATCAATGCGGTTTCTTACAATGAGCAGTTCTTC.